A selection of T cell receptor beta chains follows, all from one sample in a study of T cell repertoires in cytomegalovirus infection. One entry per CDR3 protein results from TCRdb running MiXCR on the reads. Seen here are hundreds of thousands of distinct CDR3 sequences, 30% to 40% observed once, and the top ten hold about 17%. These receptors' targets are unknown. The sample consisted of cultured PBMCs, taken from culture after CMV antigen stimulation. Source of these receptors: a human donor in good health (CMV status not recorded). Some clones in this sample may be carry-over from other donors' samples. Both conserved end residues are part of each CDR3. D genes are given only for firm matches. Size is omitted from some rows. Given values are once, few, many or a class for expanded clones.

clone_size	d_call	j_call	v_call	cdr3_aa	cdr3_nt
few	.	TRBJ2-1	TRBV2	CASSEEFVSEQFF	TGTGCCAGCAGTGAAGAGTTCGTTTCTGAGCAGTTCTTC
few	.	TRBJ2-5	TRBV6-6	CASSYASVKTQYF	TGTGCCAGCAGTTACGCTAGCGTAAAGACCCAGTACTTC
few	TRBD2	TRBJ2-1	TRBV6-2/TRBV6-3	CASSRLAGRFGYYNEQFF	TGTGCCAGCAGTCGACTAGCAGGCAGGTTCGGCTACTACAATGAGCAGTTCTTC
.	.	TRBJ2-1	TRBV9	CASSPRGSGPFEQFF	TGTGCCAGCAGCCCCCGGGGTAGCGGACCCTTTGAGCAGTTCTTC
.	.	TRBJ2-1	TRBV25-1	CASSEGHNEQFF	TGTGCCAGCAGTGAAGGACACAATGAGCAGTTCTTC
.	.	TRBJ2-5	TRBV29-1	CSVGRYGKEETQYF	TGCAGCGTAGGACGTTATGGGAAAGAAGAGACCCAGTACTTC
.	.	TRBJ1-2	TRBV6-8	CASSPDTYYGYTF	TGTGCCAGCAGCCCCGACACCTACTATGGCTACACCTTC
.	.	TRBJ2-1	TRBV7-9	CASSLAPSRRMNEQFF	TGTGCCAGCAGCTTAGCGCCCTCTCGGCGCATGAATGAGCAGTTCTTC
many	TRBD1	TRBJ1-4	TRBV12-3/TRBV12-4	CASSRQGTNEKLFF	TGTGCCAGCAGCCGACAGGGGACTAATGAAAAACTGTTTTTT
.	TRBD1	TRBJ1-5	TRBV19	CASSISGTGYQPQHF	TGTGCCAGTAGTATAAGCGGGACAGGGTATCAGCCCCAGCATTTT
.	.	TRBJ2-2	TRBV7-2	CASRKESNTGELFF	TGTGCCAGCAGAAAAGAATCGAACACCGGGGAGCTGTTTTTT
few	TRBD1	TRBJ2-7	TRBV12-3/TRBV12-4	CASSNGQGATTF	TGTGCCAGCAGTAACGGACAGGGGGCGACGACCTTC
.	TRBD2	TRBJ2-5	TRBV7-9	CASTIAGTETQYF	TGTGCCAGCACAATAGCGGGAACGGAGACCCAGTACTTC
few	.	TRBJ2-2	TRBV7-4	CASSPFTRVIQDTGELFF	TGTGCCAGCAGCCCCTTCACCCGGGTCATTCAAGACACCGGGGAGCTGTTTTTT
many	.	TRBJ2-1	TRBV12-3/TRBV12-4	CASSLGGTSYNEQFF	TGTGCCAGCAGCTTAGGCGGGACAAGCTACAATGAGCAGTTCTTC
.	TRBD1	TRBJ1-5	TRBV7-3	CASSQGTGVNQPQHF	TGTGCCAGCAGCCAAGGGACAGGGGTAAATCAGCCCCAGCATTTT
few	TRBD2	TRBJ2-3	TRBV7-6	CASSSWTSGRTDTQYF	TGTGCCAGCAGCTCCTGGACTAGCGGCCGCACAGATACGCAGTATTTT
.	.	TRBJ2-5	TRBV20-1	CSAGRLGNQETQYF	TGCAGTGCTGGCCGACTAGGAAACCAAGAGACCCAGTACTTC
few	.	TRBJ2-7	TRBV20-1	CSASYGYEQYF	TGCAGTGCTAGCTATGGATATGAGCAGTACTTC
.	.	TRBJ1-2	TRBV7-8	CAGSLVPGQGNYGYTF	TGTGCCGGCAGCTTAGTACCGGGGCAGGGAAACTATGGCTACACCTTC
.	TRBD2	TRBJ2-7	TRBV9	CASSVGGTSGTYEQYF	TGTGCCAGCAGCGTCGGCGGGACTAGCGGAACCTACGAGCAGTACTTC
.	TRBD1	TRBJ1-2	TRBV7-2	CASSLTGGALSNYGYTF	TGTGCCAGCAGCTTAACAGGGGGGGCTTTGTCCAACTATGGCTACACCTTC
.	.	TRBJ2-5	TRBV4-1	CASSQVRRGQETQYF	TGCGCCAGCAGCCAAGTCCGGCGGGGACAAGAGACCCAGTACTTC
.	TRBD2	TRBJ2-1	TRBV12-3/TRBV12-4	CASTRSLAGGPLYNEQFF	TGTGCCAGCACCCGGAGTCTAGCGGGAGGACCGTTATACAATGAGCAGTTCTTC
many	TRBD2	TRBJ2-3	TRBV7-2	CASSLDGLAVTDTQYF	TGTGCCAGCAGCTTAGATGGACTAGCGGTCACAGATACGCAGTATTTT
few	TRBD2	TRBJ2-2	TRBV11-2	CASSSLRLAGGTGELFF	TGTGCCAGCAGCTCCCTGCGCCTAGCGGGAGGCACCGGGGAGCTGTTTTTT
few	.	TRBJ2-7	TRBV5-1	CASSLTRPGSYEQYF	TGCGCCAGCAGCCTGACCCGGCCGGGATCCTACGAGCAGTACTTC
.	.	TRBJ2-7	TRBV20-1	CSASPTSLHYEQYF	TGCAGTGCTAGTCCAACCTCGCTCCACTACGAGCAGTACTTC
few	.	TRBJ1-1	TRBV6-2/TRBV6-3	CASSPSDELSEAFF	TGTGCCAGCAGTCCCTCGGACGAACTAAGTGAAGCTTTCTTT
few	.	TRBJ2-5	TRBV20-1	CSARWSSWETQYF	TGCAGTGCTAGATGGTCTAGCTGGGAGACCCAGTACTTC
.	.	TRBJ2-5	TRBV7-2	CASSRRGWETQYF	TGTGCCAGCAGCCGCAGGGGTTGGGAGACCCAGTACTTC
.	TRBD2	TRBJ2-1	TRBV28	CAARGTSGNEQFF	TGTGCCGCCCGAGGGACTAGCGGGAATGAGCAGTTCTTC
few	TRBD2	TRBJ2-5	TRBV6-2/TRBV6-3	CASRKLAGIQETQYF	TGTGCCAGCAGAAAACTAGCGGGAATCCAAGAGACCCAGTACTTC
.	TRBD1	TRBJ1-4	TRBV28	CASSTTGSGTEKLFF	TGTGCCAGCAGTACGACAGGGTCGGGAACTGAAAAACTGTTTTTT
.	TRBD1	TRBJ1-2	TRBV18	CASSPTPDRAGYTF	TGTGCCAGCTCACCAACCCCGGACAGGGCAGGCTACACCTTC
few	.	TRBJ1-5	TRBV19	CASSVRRGSQPQHF	TGTGCCAGTAGTGTACGTCGGGGTAGTCAGCCCCAGCATTTT
few	TRBD2	TRBJ2-2	TRBV7-3	CASSLLLLRLFSGSGGTGELFF	TGTGCCAGCAGCTTACTCTTGCTACGACTTTTTAGCGGGAGCGGAGGAACCGGGGAGCTGTTTTTT
.	.	TRBJ2-4	TRBV6-1	CASRPRGEAKNIQYF	TGTGCCAGCAGACCAAGGGGGGAAGCCAAAAACATTCAGTACTTC